This is a list of T cell receptor beta chains from one sample in a study of cytomegalovirus exposure and HLA in healthy donors. Clones were read by immunoSEQ multiplex PCR, and TCRdb kept only the in-frame ones, dropping some. Among 42,000 or so clones listed, roughly half were seen once. Sequencing was done on a sample of PBMCs. The receptors stem from a human donor in good health. CDR3s include the opening cysteine and the closing phenylalanine or tryptophan. The order of the fields is J gene, V gene, D gene, clone size, CDR3 length, CDR3 protein, CDR3 DNA. D genes are given only for firm matches. Rows give clone size only sometimes, using once, few, many, or a class for an expanded clone.

J: TRBJ1-2; V: TRBV2; D: NA; size: NA; length: 14; CDR3: CASRLQQIVYGYTF; DNA: TGTGCCAGTAGGTTACAACAGATAGTCTATGGCTACACCTTC
J: TRBJ2-3; V: TRBV2; D: TRBD2; size: once; length: 16; CDR3: CASSQETSGGGDTQYF; DNA: TGTGCCAGCAGTCAAGAGACTAGCGGCGGCGGGGATACGCAGTATTTT
J: TRBJ2-3; V: TRBV19; D: NA; size: NA; length: 13; CDR3: CASSRLGTDTQYF; DNA: TGTGCCAGTAGCCGACTTGGCACAGATACGCAGTATTTT
J: TRBJ2-7; V: TRBV11-2; D: TRBD1; size: few; length: 16; CDR3: CASSLVAAQGAREQYF; DNA: TGTGCCAGCAGCTTAGTTGCGGCCCAGGGGGCGAGGGAGCAGTACTTC
J: TRBJ2-3; V: TRBV5-4; D: TRBD2; size: NA; length: 18; CDR3: CASSLAPTSGDITDTQYF; DNA: TGTGCCAGCAGCTTGGCCCCGACTAGCGGGGATATCACAGATACGCAGTATTTT
J: TRBJ1-1; V: TRBV11-3; D: NA; size: NA; length: 15; CDR3: CASSFNPNWGPEAFF; DNA: TGTGCCAGCAGCTTTAACCCGAACTGGGGGCCCGAAGCTTTCTTT
J: TRBJ2-5; V: TRBV5-4; D: NA; size: few; length: 13; CDR3: CASSFDRQETQYF; DNA: TGTGCCAGCAGCTTTGACAGACAAGAGACCCAGTACTTC
J: TRBJ1-4; V: TRBV27; D: NA; size: NA; length: 15; CDR3: CASSRQAATNEKLFF; DNA: TGTGCCAGCTCCAGACAGGCTGCAACTAATGAAAAACTGTTTTTT
J: TRBJ2-7; V: TRBV29-1; D: TRBD2; size: NA; length: 15; CDR3: CSAGLAGGPPLEQYF; DNA: TGCAGCGCAGGACTAGCGGGAGGGCCCCCCCTCGAGCAGTACTTC
J: TRBJ1-1; V: TRBV6-1; D: NA; size: NA; length: 15; CDR3: CASSIGLGMYTEAFF; DNA: TGTGCCAGCAGCATAGGACTAGGGATGTACACTGAAGCTTTCTTT
J: TRBJ2-1; V: TRBV5-1; D: NA; size: few; length: 15; CDR3: CASSLGYLSYNEQFF; DNA: TGCGCCAGCAGCTTGGGCTATCTCTCCTACAATGAGCAGTTCTTC
J: TRBJ2-1; V: TRBV4-3; D: NA; size: NA; length: 13; CDR3: CASSQASRDEQFF; DNA: TGCGCCAGCAGCCAAGCTTCGCGAGATGAGCAGTTCTTC
J: TRBJ2-7; V: TRBV10-3; D: NA; size: NA; length: 12; CDR3: CAIRENNYEQYF; DNA: TGTGCCATCAGGGAGAACAACTACGAGCAGTACTTC
J: TRBJ1-2; V: TRBV7-2; D: TRBD1; size: few; length: 16; CDR3: CASHKAGTGPIYGYTF; DNA: TGTGCCAGCCACAAGGCGGGGACAGGGCCGATCTATGGCTACACCTTC
J: TRBJ2-7; V: TRBV6-5; D: NA; size: NA; length: 14; CDR3: CASRRGGISYEQYF; DNA: TGTGCCAGCAGAAGAGGAGGGATATCCTACGAGCAGTACTTC
J: TRBJ1-2; V: TRBV18; D: TRBD1; size: NA; length: 14; CDR3: CASSPPSQGDGYTF; DNA: TGTGCCAGCTCACCACCCTCACAGGGGGATGGCTACACCTTC
J: TRBJ1-6; V: TRBV5-8; D: NA; size: NA; length: 13; CDR3: CASRIGYHSPLHF; DNA: TGTGCCAGCAGGATCGGGTACCATTCACCCCTCCACTTT
J: TRBJ2-7; V: TRBV11-2; D: TRBD2; size: NA; length: 16; CDR3: CASSREAGGLTYEQYF; DNA: TGTGCCAGCAGCCGAGAGGCGGGAGGACTAACCTACGAGCAGTACTTC
J: TRBJ1-6; V: TRBV4-1; D: NA; size: NA; length: 16; CDR3: CASSQDLGRGYSPLHF; DNA: TGCGCCAGCAGCCAAGATCTGGGCAGGGGATATTCACCCCTCCACTTT
J: TRBJ2-1; V: TRBV11-1; D: TRBD2; size: NA; length: 13; CDR3: CASSPFGLGVLFF; DNA: TGTGCCAGCAGCCCTTTCGGACTAGGGGTGCTGTTCTTC
J: TRBJ2-1; V: TRBV11-3; D: NA; size: few; length: 14; CDR3: CASSLGLVVNEQFF; DNA: TGTGCCAGCAGCTTAGGCCTAGTCGTGAATGAGCAGTTCTTC
J: TRBJ2-1; V: TRBV5-1; D: NA; size: few; length: 15; CDR3: CASSSDFGSYNEQFF; DNA: TGCGCCAGCAGTTCCGACTTTGGTTCCTACAATGAGCAGTTCTTC
J: TRBJ1-2; V: TRBV4-3; D: NA; size: few; length: 15; CDR3: CASSQDRGLARGYTF; DNA: TGCGCCAGCAGCCAAGACAGGGGCCTGGCACGGGGCTACACCTTC
J: TRBJ1-1; V: TRBV10-3; D: TRBD1; size: NA; length: 15; CDR3: CAIRGATGPNTEAFF; DNA: TGTGCCATCAGAGGTGCGACAGGGCCGAACACTGAAGCTTTCTTT
J: TRBJ1-1; V: TRBV5-1; D: TRBD1; size: few; length: 13; CDR3: CASSLGTGLGAFF; DNA: TGCGCCAGCAGCTTGGGGACAGGGTTAGGAGCTTTCTTT
J: TRBJ1-2; V: TRBV12-5; D: TRBD1; size: few; length: 16; CDR3: CASGLVRTGRSYGYTF; DNA: TGTGCTAGTGGTTTGGTAAGGACAGGGAGATCCTATGGCTACACCTTC
J: TRBJ2-1; V: TRBV29-1; D: TRBD1; size: NA; length: 14; CDR3: CSAPRQGIYNEQFF; DNA: TGCAGCGCCCCGCGACAGGGGATCTACAATGAGCAGTTCTTC
J: TRBJ1-3; V: TRBV2; D: NA; size: NA; length: 15; CDR3: CASSAGRISGNTIYF; DNA: TGTGCCAGCAGTGCTGGCAGAATCTCTGGAAACACCATATATTTT
J: TRBJ1-3; V: TRBV13; D: NA; size: NA; length: 15; CDR3: CASSSWGGPGNTIYF; DNA: TGTGCCAGCAGCTCGTGGGGGGGTCCTGGAAACACCATATATTTT
J: TRBJ2-3; V: TRBV5-1; D: TRBD1; size: few; length: 14; CDR3: CASSPRRQGLTQYF; DNA: TGCGCCAGCAGCCCACGTCGACAGGGCTTAACGCAGTATTTT
J: TRBJ2-5; V: TRBV29-1; D: NA; size: NA; length: 12; CDR3: CSVESGGETQYF; DNA: TGCAGCGTTGAATCAGGGGGGGAGACCCAGTACTTC
J: TRBJ2-1; V: TRBV4-2; D: TRBD2; size: few; length: 18; CDR3: CASSQDQASGNWGNEQFF; DNA: TGTGCCAGCAGCCAAGATCAGGCTAGCGGGAATTGGGGCAATGAGCAGTTCTTC
J: TRBJ1-4; V: TRBV18; D: NA; size: NA; length: 13; CDR3: CASSPHLGEKLFF; DNA: TGTGCCAGCTCACCACACCTCGGGGAAAAACTGTTTTTT
J: TRBJ1-4; V: TRBV5-1; D: TRBD1; size: NA; length: 17; CDR3: CASSSGTGWNANEKLFF; DNA: TGCGCCAGCAGCTCGGGGACAGGGTGGAACGCTAATGAAAAACTGTTTTTT
J: TRBJ2-7; V: TRBV18; D: NA; size: NA; length: 14; CDR3: CASSPGTGSHEQYF; DNA: TGTGCCAGCTCACCAGGAACAGGGAGCCACGAGCAGTACTTC
J: TRBJ1-2; V: TRBV19; D: NA; size: NA; length: 13; CDR3: CASSLFRGEGYTF; DNA: TGTGCCAGTAGCTTATTTAGGGGTGAAGGCTACACCTTC
J: TRBJ1-1; V: TRBV19; D: NA; size: few; length: 13; CDR3: CASRQGRNTEAFF; DNA: TGTGCCAGTCGGCAGGGGAGAAACACTGAAGCTTTCTTT
J: TRBJ2-2; V: TRBV7-7; D: NA; size: NA; length: 14; CDR3: CASSLAEQTGELFF; DNA: TGTGCTAGCAGCTTAGCGGAGCAGACCGGGGAGCTGTTTTTT
J: TRBJ1-6; V: TRBV7-8; D: NA; size: NA; length: 17; CDR3: CASSARSRLSYNSPLHF; DNA: TGTGCCAGCAGCGCGCGATCCAGACTCTCCTATAATTCACCCCTCCACTTT
J: TRBJ1-1; V: TRBV19; D: TRBD1; size: few; length: 16; CDR3: CASRGTAVTFDTEAFF; DNA: TGTGCCAGTAGGGGGACAGCGGTTACCTTTGACACTGAAGCTTTCTTT
J: TRBJ2-3; V: TRBV20-1; D: NA; size: NA; length: 11; CDR3: CSARLMDTQYF; DNA: TGCAGTGCTAGACTTATGGATACGCAGTATTTT
J: TRBJ1-2; V: TRBV25-1; D: NA; size: NA; length: 15; CDR3: CASSEPLGRAYGYTF; DNA: TGTGCCAGCAGTGAACCCTTGGGGAGGGCCTATGGCTACACCTTC
J: TRBJ2-1; V: TRBV14; D: TRBD2; size: few; length: 14; CDR3: CASSLSGLYNEQFF; DNA: TGTGCCAGCAGCCTTAGCGGGCTTTACAATGAGCAGTTCTTC
J: TRBJ2-2; V: TRBV4-3; D: NA; size: NA; length: 14; CDR3: CASSQGQNPGELFF; DNA: TGCGCCAGCAGCCAAGGACAAAACCCCGGGGAGCTGTTTTTT
J: TRBJ2-3; V: TRBV7-9; D: NA; size: NA; length: 12; CDR3: CASSLRDFSQYF; DNA: TGTGCCAGCAGCTTACGGGACTTTTCGCAGTATTTT
J: TRBJ2-1; V: TRBV19; D: TRBD1; size: NA; length: 15; CDR3: CASSSRDRGVNEQFF; DNA: TGTGCCAGTAGTAGCCGGGACAGGGGGGTCAATGAGCAGTTCTTC
J: TRBJ1-5; V: TRBV19; D: NA; size: NA; length: 16; CDR3: CASRTGTTSGNQPQHF; DNA: TGTGCCAGTCGAACCGGGACTACTTCGGGGAATCAGCCCCAGCATTTT
J: TRBJ2-1; V: TRBV7-2; D: TRBD2; size: few; length: 16; CDR3: CASSLWGGSSYNEQFF; DNA: TGTGCCAGCAGCTTATGGGGCGGGAGCTCCTACAATGAGCAGTTCTTC
J: TRBJ1-4; V: TRBV7-2; D: NA; size: few; length: 13; CDR3: CASTQGSNEKLFF; DNA: TGTGCCAGCACGCAGGGATCGAATGAAAAACTGTTTTTT
J: TRBJ1-5; V: TRBV10-3; D: NA; size: many; length: 12; CDR3: CATRDSNQPQHF; DNA: TGTGCCACCCGGGATTCTAATCAGCCCCAGCATTTT
J: TRBJ1-1; V: TRBV13; D: NA; size: few; length: 18; CDR3: CASSLSRKSIGLNTEAFF; DNA: TGTGCCAGCAGCTTGAGCAGGAAAAGTATCGGATTGAACACTGAAGCTTTCTTT
J: TRBJ2-7; V: TRBV10-3; D: TRBD2; size: NA; length: 15; CDR3: CAISEVLAGRYEQYF; DNA: TGTGCCATCAGTGAGGTACTAGCGGGTCGCTACGAGCAGTACTTC
J: TRBJ2-7; V: TRBV27; D: NA; size: few; length: 15; CDR3: CASSLSPRGSYEQYF; DNA: TGTGCCAGCAGTTTATCGCCCCGGGGATCCTACGAGCAGTACTTC
J: TRBJ2-3; V: TRBV28; D: NA; size: NA; length: 15; CDR3: CASSDRVGRTDTQYF; DNA: TGTGCCAGCAGTGATAGGGTAGGGAGAACAGATACGCAGTATTTT
J: TRBJ2-3; V: TRBV4-2; D: NA; size: NA; length: 16; CDR3: CASSQDVGSHTDTQYF; DNA: TGTGCCAGCAGCCAAGATGTGGGCAGCCACACAGATACGCAGTATTTT
J: TRBJ2-1; V: TRBV11-3; D: TRBD2; size: few; length: 18; CDR3: CASSPRGGTSGSQNEQFF; DNA: TGTGCCAGCAGCCCCCGAGGCGGGACTAGCGGGAGTCAGAATGAGCAGTTCTTC
J: TRBJ2-1; V: TRBV29-1; D: NA; size: once; length: 14; CDR3: CSVEARGSYNEQFF; DNA: TGCAGCGTTGAAGCGAGAGGATCCTACAATGAGCAGTTCTTC
J: TRBJ2-3; V: TRBV6-4; D: NA; size: NA; length: 14; CDR3: CASSSGLSTDTQYF; DNA: TGTGCCAGCAGCTCCGGACTGAGCACAGATACGCAGTATTTT
J: TRBJ2-7; V: TRBV6-5; D: NA; size: NA; length: 14; CDR3: CASSERTEAYEQYF; DNA: TGTGCCAGCAGTGAAAGGACAGAAGCCTACGAGCAGTACTTC